Sequencing of this T cell receptor beta chain was carried out in a study of CD8 T cells in ankylosing spondylitis. At least ten counts were recorded for this clonotype. Its specificity is unknown. V gave up 0 bases and J gave up 2 bases, with 8 bases separating them. The CDR3 contains 14 residues. Germline CDR1 SGHRS, CDR2 YFSETQ. Overall study results and limits: Among TCR beta sequences, a motif of several highly homologous variants appeared characteristic of ankylosing spondylitis blood. Past research had described some motif variants in reactive arthritis synovial fluid and blood.

TCRdb called the 5' RACE reads again in MiXCR, with one record for every CDR3 protein. The profile shows 350,000 to 550,000 distinct CDR3 sequences, roughly 27% of them singletons. Sequenced material: blood, either unsorted or a sorted T cell fraction (not recorded which). The genes are TRBV5-1 and TRBJ2-5; D gene unclear. The clonotype was recovered from a male donor with ankylosing spondylitis. DNA for the CDR3: TGCGCCAGCAGCTTGGGACTTACGCAAGAGACCCAGTACTTC. It encodes CASSLGLTQETQYF. The entire variable domain, with the rest obtained from reference TRBV5-1 and TRBJ2-5, is as follows: KAGVTQTPRYLIKTRGQQVTLSCSPISGHRSVSWYQQTPGQGLQFLFEYFSETQRNKGNFPGRFSGRQFSNSRSEMNVSTLELGDSALYLCASSLGLTQETQYFGPGTRLLVL.